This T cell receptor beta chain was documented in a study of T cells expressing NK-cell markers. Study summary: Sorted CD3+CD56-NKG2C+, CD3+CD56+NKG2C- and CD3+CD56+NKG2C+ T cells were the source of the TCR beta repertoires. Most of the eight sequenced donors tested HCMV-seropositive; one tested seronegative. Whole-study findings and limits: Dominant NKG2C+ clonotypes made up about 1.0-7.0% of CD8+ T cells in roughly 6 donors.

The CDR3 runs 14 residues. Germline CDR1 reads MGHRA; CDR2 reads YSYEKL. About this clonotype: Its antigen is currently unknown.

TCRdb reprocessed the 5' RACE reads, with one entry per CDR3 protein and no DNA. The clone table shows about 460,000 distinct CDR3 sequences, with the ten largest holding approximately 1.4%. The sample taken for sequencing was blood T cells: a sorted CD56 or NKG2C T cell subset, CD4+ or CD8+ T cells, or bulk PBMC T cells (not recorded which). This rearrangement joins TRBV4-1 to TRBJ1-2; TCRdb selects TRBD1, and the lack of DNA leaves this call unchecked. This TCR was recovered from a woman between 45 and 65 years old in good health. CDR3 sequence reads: CASSPTPGNYGYTF.